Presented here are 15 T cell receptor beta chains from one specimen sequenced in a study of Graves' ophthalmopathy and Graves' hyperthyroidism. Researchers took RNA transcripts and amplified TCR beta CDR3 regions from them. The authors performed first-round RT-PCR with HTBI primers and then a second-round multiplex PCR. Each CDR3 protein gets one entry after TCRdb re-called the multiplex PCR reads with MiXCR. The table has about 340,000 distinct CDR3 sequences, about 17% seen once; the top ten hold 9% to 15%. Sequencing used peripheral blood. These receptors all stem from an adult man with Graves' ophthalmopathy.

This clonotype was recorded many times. As DNA, the CDR3 is TGTGCCAGCAGAATGGGGTCGCAAGAGACCCAGTACTTC. The encoded protein is CASRMGSQETQYF. V usage is TRBV12-3 or TRBV12-4 and J usage is TRBJ2-5; unclear D gene. This CDR3 is 13 amino acids long. V was cut by 6 bases and J by 2 bases, with 10 bases left in between.

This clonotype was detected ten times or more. This CDR3 is CASRTAGDNQPQHF. In DNA form, the CDR3 reads TGTGCCAGCAGGACCGCAGGGGACAATCAGCCCCAGCATTTT. The chain has TRBV6-1 and TRBJ1-5; a possible D gene is TRBD1 (6 bases). V lost 6 bases and J lost 3, with 12 bases in between. Looked up from germline, CDR1 is MNHNS and CDR2 is SASEGT. CDR3 length: 14 amino acids.

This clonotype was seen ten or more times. CDR3 bases: TGTGCCAGCAGCCGTGACCGTTCTGATAGCAATCAGCCCCAGCATTTT. Translated: CASSRDRSDSNQPQHF. J is TRBJ1-5 and V is TRBV7-8; the D is unclear. Germline loops: CDR1 SGHVS, CDR2 FQNEAQ. CDR3 length equals 16 residues. Trimming shortened V by 5 bases and J by 0 bases, and 14 bases separated the two germline ends.

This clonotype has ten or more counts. The CDR3 nucleotides read TGTGCCAGCAGCTTGTGGCAGGAGTACGAGCAGTACTTC. This encodes CASSLWQEYEQYF. This sequence joins TRBV7-9 and TRBJ2-7; no definite D call. Deletions cut 3 bases from V and 4 bases from J, with 10 bases between. CDR1 is SEHNR and CDR2 is FQNEAQ in the germline V gene (reference sequence). CDR3 length equals 13 residues. Variable domain in full (rest from reference TRBV7-9 and TRBJ2-7): DTGVSQNPRHKITKRGQNVTFRCDPISEHNRLYWYRQTLGQGPEFLTYFQNEAQLEKSRLLSDRFSAERPKGSFSTLEIQRTEQGDSAMYLCASSLWQEYEQYFGPGTRLTVT.

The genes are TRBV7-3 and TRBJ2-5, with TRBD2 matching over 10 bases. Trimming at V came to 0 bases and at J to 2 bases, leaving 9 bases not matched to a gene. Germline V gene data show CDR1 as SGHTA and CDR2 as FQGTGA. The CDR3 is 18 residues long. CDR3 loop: CASSLTGTSVRPQETQYF. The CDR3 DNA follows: TGTGCCAGCAGCTTAACCGGGACTAGCGTCAGACCTCAAGAGACCCAGTACTTC. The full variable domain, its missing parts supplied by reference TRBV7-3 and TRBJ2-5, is GAGVSQTPSNKVTEKGKYVELRCDPISGHTALYWYRQSLGQGPEFLIYFQGTGAADDSGLPNDRFFAVRPEGSVSTLKIQRTERGDSAVYLCASSLTGTSVRPQETQYFGPGTRLLVL.

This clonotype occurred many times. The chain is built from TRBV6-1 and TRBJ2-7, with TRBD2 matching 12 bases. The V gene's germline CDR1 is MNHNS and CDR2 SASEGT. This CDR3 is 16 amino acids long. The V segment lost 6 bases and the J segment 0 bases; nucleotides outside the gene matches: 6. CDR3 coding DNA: TGTGCCAGCAGACTAGCGGGAGGCGGGAGCTCCTACGAGCAGTACTTC. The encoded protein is CASRLAGGGSSYEQYF.

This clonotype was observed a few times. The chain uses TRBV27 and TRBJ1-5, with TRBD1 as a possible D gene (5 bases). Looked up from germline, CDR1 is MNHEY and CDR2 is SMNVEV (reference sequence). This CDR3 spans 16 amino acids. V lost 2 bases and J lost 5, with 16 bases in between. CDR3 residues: CASSLRAGRMDQPQHF. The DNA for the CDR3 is TGTGCCAGCAGTTTACGGGCAGGGAGGATGGATCAGCCCCAGCATTTT.

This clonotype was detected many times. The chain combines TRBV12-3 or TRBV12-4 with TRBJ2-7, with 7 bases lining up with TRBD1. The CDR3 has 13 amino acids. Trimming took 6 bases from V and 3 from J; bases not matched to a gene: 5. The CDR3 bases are TGTGCCAGCAGACGACAGGGCAACTACGAGCAGTACTTC. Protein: CASRRQGNYEQYF.

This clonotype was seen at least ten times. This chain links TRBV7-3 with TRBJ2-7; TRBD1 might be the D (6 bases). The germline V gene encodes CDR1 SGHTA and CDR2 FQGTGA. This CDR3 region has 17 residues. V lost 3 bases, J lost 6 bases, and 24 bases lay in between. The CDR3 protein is CASSFLGSYRESGEQYF. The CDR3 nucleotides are TGTGCCAGCAGCTTTTTGGGGTCCTACAGGGAATCGGGCGAGCAGTACTTC.

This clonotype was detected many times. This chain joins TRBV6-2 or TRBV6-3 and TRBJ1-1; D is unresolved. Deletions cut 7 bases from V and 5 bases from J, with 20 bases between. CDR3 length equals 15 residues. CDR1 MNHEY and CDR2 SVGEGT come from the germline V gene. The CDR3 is CASNPRLFAWTEAFF. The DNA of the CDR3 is TGTGCCAGCAACCCCCGTCTATTTGCGTGGACTGAAGCTTTCTTT.

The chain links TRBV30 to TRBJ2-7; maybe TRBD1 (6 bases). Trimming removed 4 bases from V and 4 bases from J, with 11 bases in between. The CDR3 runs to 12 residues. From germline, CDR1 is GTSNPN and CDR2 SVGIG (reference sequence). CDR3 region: CAWTDSTYEQYF. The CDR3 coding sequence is TGTGCCTGGACGGACAGCACATACGAGCAGTACTTC.

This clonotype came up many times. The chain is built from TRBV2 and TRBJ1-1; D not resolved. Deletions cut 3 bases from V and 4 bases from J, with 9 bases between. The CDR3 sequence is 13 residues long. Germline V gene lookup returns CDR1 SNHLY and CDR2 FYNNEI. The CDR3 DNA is TGTGCCAGCAGTGACGGGAGGGCCACTGAAGCTTTCTTT. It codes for CASSDGRATEAFF.

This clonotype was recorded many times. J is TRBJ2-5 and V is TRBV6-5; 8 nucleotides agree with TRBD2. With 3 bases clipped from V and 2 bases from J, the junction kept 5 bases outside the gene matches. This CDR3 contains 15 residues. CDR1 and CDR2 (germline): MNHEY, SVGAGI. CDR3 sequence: CASSYGGGTQETQYF. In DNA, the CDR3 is TGTGCCAGCAGTTATGGCGGGGGGACACAAGAGACCCAGTACTTC.

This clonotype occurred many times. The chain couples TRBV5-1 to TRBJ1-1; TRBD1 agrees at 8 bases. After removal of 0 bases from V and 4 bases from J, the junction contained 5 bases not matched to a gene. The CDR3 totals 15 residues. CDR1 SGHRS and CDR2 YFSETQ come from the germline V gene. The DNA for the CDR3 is TGCGCCAGCAGCTTGGGGACAGGGTTGCCCACTGAAGCTTTCTTT. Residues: CASSLGTGLPTEAFF.

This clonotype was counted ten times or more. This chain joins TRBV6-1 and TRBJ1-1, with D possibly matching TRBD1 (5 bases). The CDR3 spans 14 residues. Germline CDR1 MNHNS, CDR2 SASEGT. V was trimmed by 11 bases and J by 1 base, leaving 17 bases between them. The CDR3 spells CASGGDRRNTEAFF. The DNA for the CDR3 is TGTGCCTCCGGGGGGGACCGGAGGAACACTGAAGCTTTCTTT.